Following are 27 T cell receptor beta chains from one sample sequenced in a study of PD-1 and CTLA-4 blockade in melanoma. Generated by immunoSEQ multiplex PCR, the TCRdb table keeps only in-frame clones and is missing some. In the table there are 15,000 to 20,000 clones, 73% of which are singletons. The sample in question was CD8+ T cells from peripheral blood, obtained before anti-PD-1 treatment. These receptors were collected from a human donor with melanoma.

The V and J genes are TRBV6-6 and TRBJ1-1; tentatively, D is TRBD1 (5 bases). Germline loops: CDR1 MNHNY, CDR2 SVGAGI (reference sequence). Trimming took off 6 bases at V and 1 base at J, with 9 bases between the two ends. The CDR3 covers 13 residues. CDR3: CASSPTGNTEAFF. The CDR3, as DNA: TGTGCCAGCAGCCCCACAGGGAACACTGAAGCTTTCTTT.

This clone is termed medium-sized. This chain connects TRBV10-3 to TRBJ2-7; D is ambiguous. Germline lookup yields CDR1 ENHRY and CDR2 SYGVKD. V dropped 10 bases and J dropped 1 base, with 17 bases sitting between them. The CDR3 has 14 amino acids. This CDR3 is CASRPKAESYEQYF. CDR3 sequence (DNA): TGTGCCAGCCGCCCAAAGGCTGAATCCTACGAGCAGTACTTC.

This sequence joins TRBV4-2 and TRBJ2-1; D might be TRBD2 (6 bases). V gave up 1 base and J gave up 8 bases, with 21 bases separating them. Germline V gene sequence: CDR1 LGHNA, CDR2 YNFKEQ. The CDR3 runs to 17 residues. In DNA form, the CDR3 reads TGTGCCAGCAGCCAAGTGGTTAGCGGAATACGAAAGGATGAGCAGTTCTTC. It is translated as CASSQVVSGIRKDEQFF.

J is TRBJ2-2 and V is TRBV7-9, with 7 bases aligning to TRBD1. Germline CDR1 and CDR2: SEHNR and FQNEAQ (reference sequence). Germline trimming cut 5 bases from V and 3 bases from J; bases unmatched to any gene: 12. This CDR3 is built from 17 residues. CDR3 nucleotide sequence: TGTGCCAGCAGCCCACTAGGAGGTACAGGGGACACCGGGGAGCTGTTTTTT. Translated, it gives CASSPLGGTGDTGELFF.

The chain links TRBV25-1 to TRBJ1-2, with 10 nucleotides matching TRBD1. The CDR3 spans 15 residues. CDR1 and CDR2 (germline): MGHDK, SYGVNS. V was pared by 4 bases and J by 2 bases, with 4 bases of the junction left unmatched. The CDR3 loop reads CASSGTGGANYGYTF. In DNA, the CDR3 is TGTGCCAGCAGTGGGACAGGGGGAGCAAACTATGGCTACACCTTC.

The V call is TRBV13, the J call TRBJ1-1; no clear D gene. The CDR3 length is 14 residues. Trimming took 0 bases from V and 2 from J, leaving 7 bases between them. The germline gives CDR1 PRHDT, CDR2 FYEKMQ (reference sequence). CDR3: CASSLGAGNTEAFF. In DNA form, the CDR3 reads TGTGCCAGCAGCTTAGGGGCAGGAAACACTGAAGCTTTCTTT.

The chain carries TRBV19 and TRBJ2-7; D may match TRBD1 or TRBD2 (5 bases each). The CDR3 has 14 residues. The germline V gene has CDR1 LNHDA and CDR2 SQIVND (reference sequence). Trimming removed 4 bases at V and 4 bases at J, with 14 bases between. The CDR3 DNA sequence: TGTGCCAGTAGTACCCTAGCTCAGGGTTACGAGCAGTACTTC. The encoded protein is CASSTLAQGYEQYF. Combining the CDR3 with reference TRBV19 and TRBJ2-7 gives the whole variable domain DGGITQSPKYLFRKEGQNVTLSCEQNLNHDAMYWYRQDPGQGLRLIYYSQIVNDFQKGDIAEGYSVSREKKESFPLTVTSAQKNPTAFYLCASSTLAQGYEQYFGPGTRLTVT.

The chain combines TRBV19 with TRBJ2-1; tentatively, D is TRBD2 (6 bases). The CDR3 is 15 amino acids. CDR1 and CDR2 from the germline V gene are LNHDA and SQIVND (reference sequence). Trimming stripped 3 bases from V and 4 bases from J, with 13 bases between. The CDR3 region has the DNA TGTGCCAGTAGTATTACCGGGACTCCATACAATGAGCAGTTCTTC. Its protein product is CASSITGTPYNEQFF.

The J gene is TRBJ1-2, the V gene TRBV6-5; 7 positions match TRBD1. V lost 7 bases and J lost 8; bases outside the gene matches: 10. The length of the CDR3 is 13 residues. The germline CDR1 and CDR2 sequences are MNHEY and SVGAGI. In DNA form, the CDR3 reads TGTGCCAGCACCCATCCGGGACAGAGGGGCTACACCTTC. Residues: CASTHPGQRGYTF.

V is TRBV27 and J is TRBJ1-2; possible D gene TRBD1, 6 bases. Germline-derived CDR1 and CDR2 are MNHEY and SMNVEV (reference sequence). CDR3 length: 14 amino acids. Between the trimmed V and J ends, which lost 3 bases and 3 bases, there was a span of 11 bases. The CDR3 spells CASSLIAGDYGYTF. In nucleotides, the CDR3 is TGTGCCAGCAGTTTGATCGCAGGGGACTATGGCTACACCTTC.

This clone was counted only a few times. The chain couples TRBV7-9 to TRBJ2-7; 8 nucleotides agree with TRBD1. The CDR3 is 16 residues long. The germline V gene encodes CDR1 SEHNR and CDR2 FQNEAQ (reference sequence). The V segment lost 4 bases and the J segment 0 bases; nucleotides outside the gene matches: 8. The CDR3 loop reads CASSSRGTGFSYEQYF. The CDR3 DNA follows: TGTGCCAGCAGCTCAAGGGGGACAGGCTTCTCCTACGAGCAGTACTTC.

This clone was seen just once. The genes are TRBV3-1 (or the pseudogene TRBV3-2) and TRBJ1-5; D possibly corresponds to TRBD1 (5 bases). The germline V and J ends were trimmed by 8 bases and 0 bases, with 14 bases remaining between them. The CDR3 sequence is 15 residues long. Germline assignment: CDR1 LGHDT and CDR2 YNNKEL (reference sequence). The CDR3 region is CASGGARVSNQPQHF. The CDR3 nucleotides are TGTGCCAGCGGGGGTGCGCGGGTTAGCAATCAGCCCCAGCATTTT.

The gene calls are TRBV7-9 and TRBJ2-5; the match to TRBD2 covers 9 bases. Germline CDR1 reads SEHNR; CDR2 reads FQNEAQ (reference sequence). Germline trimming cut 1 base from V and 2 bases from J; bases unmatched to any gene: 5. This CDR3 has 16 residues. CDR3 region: CASSLGTAGGQETQYF. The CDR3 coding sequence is TGTGCCAGCAGCTTAGGGACAGCGGGAGGACAAGAGACCCAGTACTTC.

The CDR3 spells CASSTLTGGDYGYTF. DNA of the CDR3: TGTGCCAGTAGTACCCTGACAGGGGGCGACTATGGCTACACCTTC. The gene calls are TRBV19 and TRBJ1-2, with 10 bases aligning to TRBD1. The length of the CDR3 is 15 residues. J lost 3 bases, V lost 4 bases, and 5 bases had no gene match. From germline, CDR1 is LNHDA and CDR2 SQIVND (reference sequence).

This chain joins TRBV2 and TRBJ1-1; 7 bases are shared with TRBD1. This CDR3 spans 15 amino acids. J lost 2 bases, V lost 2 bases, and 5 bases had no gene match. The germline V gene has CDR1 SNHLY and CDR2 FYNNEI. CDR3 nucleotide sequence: TGTGCCAGCAGTGAATCGGGACAGATAAACACTGAAGCTTTCTTT. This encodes CASSESGQINTEAFF.

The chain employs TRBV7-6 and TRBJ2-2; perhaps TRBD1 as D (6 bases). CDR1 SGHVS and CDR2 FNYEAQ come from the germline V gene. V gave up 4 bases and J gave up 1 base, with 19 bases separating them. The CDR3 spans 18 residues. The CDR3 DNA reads TGTGCCAGCAGCTACCTGCAGAGACCGGGACAGAACACCGGGGAGCTGTTTTTT. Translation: CASSYLQRPGQNTGELFF.

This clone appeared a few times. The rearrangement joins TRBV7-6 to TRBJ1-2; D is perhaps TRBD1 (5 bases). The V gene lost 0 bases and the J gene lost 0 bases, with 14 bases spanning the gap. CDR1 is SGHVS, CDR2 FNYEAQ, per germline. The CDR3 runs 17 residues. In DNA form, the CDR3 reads TGTGCCAGCAGCTTAGCGCCGGGGGATAGAGCTAACTATGGCTACACCTTC. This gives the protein CASSLAPGDRANYGYTF.

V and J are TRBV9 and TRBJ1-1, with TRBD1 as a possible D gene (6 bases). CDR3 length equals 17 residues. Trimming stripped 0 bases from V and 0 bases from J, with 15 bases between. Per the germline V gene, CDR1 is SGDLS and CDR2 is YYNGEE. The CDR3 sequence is CASSVGGPGHLNTEAFF. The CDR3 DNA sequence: TGTGCCAGCAGCGTAGGAGGTCCGGGACACTTGAACACTGAAGCTTTCTTT.

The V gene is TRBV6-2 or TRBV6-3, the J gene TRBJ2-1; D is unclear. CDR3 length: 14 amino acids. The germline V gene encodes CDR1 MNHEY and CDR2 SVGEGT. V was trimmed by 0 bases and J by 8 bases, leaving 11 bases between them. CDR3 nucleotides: TGTGCCAGCAGTTACTCGCTGATCTCTGATGAGCAGTTCTTC. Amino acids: CASSYSLISDEQFF.

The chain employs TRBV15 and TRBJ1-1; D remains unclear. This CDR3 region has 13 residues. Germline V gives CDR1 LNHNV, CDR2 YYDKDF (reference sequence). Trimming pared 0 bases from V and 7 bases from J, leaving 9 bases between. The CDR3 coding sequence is TGTGCCACCAGCAGAGATCGAGGGATTGAAGCTTTCTTT. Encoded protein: CATSRDRGIEAFF.

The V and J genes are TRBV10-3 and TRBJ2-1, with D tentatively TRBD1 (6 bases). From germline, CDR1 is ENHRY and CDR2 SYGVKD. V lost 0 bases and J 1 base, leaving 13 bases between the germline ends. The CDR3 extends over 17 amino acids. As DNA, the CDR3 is TGTGCCATCAGTGAGTCGGCAGGGGCCTCATCCTACAATGAGCAGTTCTTC. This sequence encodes CAISESAGASSYNEQFF.

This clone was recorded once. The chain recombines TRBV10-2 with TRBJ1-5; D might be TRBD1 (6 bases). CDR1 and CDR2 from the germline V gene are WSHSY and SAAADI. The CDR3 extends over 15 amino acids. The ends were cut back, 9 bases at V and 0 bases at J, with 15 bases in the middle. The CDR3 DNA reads TGCGCCAGTAACGGACAGACTTATAGCAATCAGCCCCAGCATTTT. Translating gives CASNGQTYSNQPQHF.

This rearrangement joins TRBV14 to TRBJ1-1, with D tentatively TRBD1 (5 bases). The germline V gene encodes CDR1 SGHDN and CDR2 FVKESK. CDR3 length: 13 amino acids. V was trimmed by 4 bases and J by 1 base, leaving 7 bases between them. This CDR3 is CASSLGTNTEAFF. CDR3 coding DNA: TGTGCCAGCAGCCTGGGGACGAACACTGAAGCTTTCTTT.

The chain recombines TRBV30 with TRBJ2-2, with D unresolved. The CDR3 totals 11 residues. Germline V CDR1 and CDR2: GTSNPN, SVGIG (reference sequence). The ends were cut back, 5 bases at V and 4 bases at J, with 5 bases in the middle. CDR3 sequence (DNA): TGTGCCTGGGGATTCACCGGGGAGCTGTTTTTT. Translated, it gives CAWGFTGELFF.

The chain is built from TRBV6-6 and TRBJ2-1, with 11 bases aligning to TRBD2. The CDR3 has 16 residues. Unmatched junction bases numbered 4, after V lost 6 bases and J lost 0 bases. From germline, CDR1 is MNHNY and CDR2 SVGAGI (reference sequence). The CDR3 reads CASSTSGGSSYNEQFF. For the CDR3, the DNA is TGTGCCAGCAGCACTAGCGGGGGTAGCTCCTACAATGAGCAGTTCTTC.

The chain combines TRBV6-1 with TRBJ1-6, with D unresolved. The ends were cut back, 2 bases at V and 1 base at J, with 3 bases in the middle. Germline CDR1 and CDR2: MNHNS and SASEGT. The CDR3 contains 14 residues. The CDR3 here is CASSEPSYNSPLHF. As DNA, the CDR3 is TGTGCCAGCAGTGAACCATCCTATAATTCACCCCTCCACTTT.

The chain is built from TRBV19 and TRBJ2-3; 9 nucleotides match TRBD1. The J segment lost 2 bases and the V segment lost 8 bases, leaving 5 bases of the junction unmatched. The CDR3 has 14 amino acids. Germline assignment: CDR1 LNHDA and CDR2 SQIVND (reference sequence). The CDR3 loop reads CASEGQGYTDTQYF. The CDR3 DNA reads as TGTGCCAGTGAGGGACAGGGCTACACAGATACGCAGTATTTT. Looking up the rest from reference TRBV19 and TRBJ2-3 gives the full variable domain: DGGITQSPKYLFRKEGQNVTLSCEQNLNHDAMYWYRQDPGQGLRLIYYSQIVNDFQKGDIAEGYSVSREKKESFPLTVTSAQKNPTAFYLCASEGQGYTDTQYFGPGTRLTVL.